This T cell receptor beta chain derives from a study of Ad26.COV2.S vaccination and SARS-CoV-2 variants. The treatment is: roughly 20 received Ad26.COV2.S at low or high dose, single or two shots; about 5 received placebo; per-sample allocation not given. The samples date from day 63 after the first vaccine or placebo injection. The method was immunoSEQ multiplex PCR; TCRdb's version includes in-frame clones alone and lacks a portion of them. The sample holds roughly 680,000 clones, roughly nine tenths seen once. The CDR3 is 14 amino acids. V was shortened by 0 bases and J by 3 bases, with 9 bases between the two germline ends. Germline CDR1 is LGHNA and CDR2 is YSLEER.

The clonotype was recovered from a person between 18 and 59 years old who received the Ad26.COV2.S COVID-19 vaccine or a placebo. The rearrangement joins TRBV4-3 to TRBJ2-7; D is perhaps TRBD1 (5 bases). This specimen was peripheral blood, taken in a trial of Ad26.COV2.S vaccine versus placebo. Here the CDR3 DNA reads TGCGCCAGCAGCCAAGAGAAAGGGGTCTACGAGCAGTACTTC. Amino acids: CASSQEKGVYEQYF.